The 21 T cell receptor beta chains in this list originate from one sample, sequenced in a study of human T cells and chemical hapten exposure. TCRdb processed the RACE reads anew with MiXCR; each CDR3 protein has one entry. The sample has about 100,000 distinct CDR3 sequences, about 10% seen once. Noted time point: patch test 2, 6 weeks after DPC sensitization. Treatment defined: therapeutic diphenylcyclopropenone sensitization with weekly scalp DPC. The specimen was whole blood, collected in connection with sensitization to the hapten diphenylcyclopropenone (DPC). The receptors derive from a woman between 40 and 50 years old with alopecia areata. Some clones in this sample may be carry-over from other donors' samples.

This clonotype was seen a handful of times. V gene TRBV6-2 or TRBV6-3 combines with J gene TRBJ2-3; 9 positions agree with TRBD2. The V gene's germline CDR1 is MNHEY and CDR2 SVGEGT. The ends lost 1 base at V and 3 bases at J; junction bases unmatched: 5. The CDR3 runs to 16 residues. The CDR3: CASSYFPSGGTDTQYF. Here the CDR3 DNA reads TGTGCCAGCAGTTACTTCCCCAGCGGGGGGACAGATACGCAGTATTTT.

This clonotype was found many times. V gene TRBV23-1 combines with J gene TRBJ1-4; possibly TRBD1 for D (5 bases). TRBV23-1 belongs to the ORF category, with a function that is uncertain. Trimming took off 0 bases at V and 15 bases at J, with 23 bases between the two ends. The CDR3 extends over 16 amino acids. This CDR3 is CASSQSRGPSQKNLFF. In DNA form, the CDR3 reads TGCGCCAGCAGTCAATCGAGGGGACCGTCACAGAAAAACTTGTTTTTT.

The chain combines TRBV6-6 with TRBJ2-7; the D gene is possibly TRBD2 (5 bases). The CDR3 spans 13 residues. Looked up from germline, CDR1 is MNHNY and CDR2 is SVGAGI (reference sequence). Trimming removed 8 bases from V and 2 bases from J, with 13 bases in between. The CDR3 sequence is CASGPGTTYEQYF. CDR3 bases: TGTGCCAGCGGGCCGGGAACAACCTACGAGCAGTACTTC.

This clonotype was detected a few times. The gene calls are TRBV6-5 and TRBJ1-1; D is possibly TRBD1 (5 bases). CDR3 length: 16 amino acids. Germline V CDR1 and CDR2: MNHEY, SVGAGI. Between the trimmed V and J ends, which lost 4 bases and 5 bases, there was a span of 20 bases. CDR3 in amino acids: CASSSEGITGLTEAFF. CDR3 sequence (DNA): TGTGCCAGCAGTTCCGAGGGGATCACGGGGTTGACTGAAGCTTTCTTT.

This clonotype was counted only a few times. The CDR3: CSAPTGSGSYEQYF. CDR3 bases: TGCAGTGCTCCGACAGGGTCGGGCTCCTACGAGCAGTACTTC. The chain links TRBV20-1 to TRBJ2-7; TRBD1 agrees at 7 bases. The CDR3 has 14 residues. In germline, CDR1 is DFQATT, CDR2 SNEGSKA (reference sequence). Germline trimming cut 5 bases from V and 0 bases from J; bases unmatched to any gene: 7.

The CDR3 loop is CSVEDIRGRAGETQYF. In DNA, the CDR3 is TGCAGCGTTGAAGACATTCGGGGAAGGGCCGGTGAGACCCAGTACTTC. The rearrangement uses TRBV29-1 and TRBJ2-5; D possibly corresponds to TRBD2 (5 bases). V was shortened by 0 bases and J by 5 bases, with 19 bases between the two germline ends. Germline V gene sequence: CDR1 SQVTM, CDR2 ANQGSEA. CDR3 length: 16 amino acids.

This clonotype appeared once. The chain uses TRBV9 and TRBJ2-1; D gene ambiguous. The CDR3 is 15 amino acids. CDR1 and CDR2 from the germline V gene are SGDLS and YYNGEE. The V end lost 0 bases, the J end lost 0 bases, and 7 bases lay between the germline ends. The CDR3 DNA is TGTGCCAGCAGCGTAGAGATAAGCTCCTACAATGAGCAGTTCTTC. This encodes CASSVEISSYNEQFF.

This clonotype was counted between two and nine times. The gene calls are TRBV20-1 and TRBJ1-6; D is possibly TRBD1 (5 bases). Trimming pared 6 bases from V and 14 bases from J, leaving 17 bases between. Germline-derived CDR1 and CDR2 are DFQATT and SNEGSKA (reference sequence). This CDR3 spans 12 amino acids. The CDR3 protein is CSALGGGLALHF. CDR3 sequence (DNA): TGCAGTGCCTTAGGTGGGGGTTTGGCCCTCCACTTT.

Of note for this clonotype: Just one base apart from a much larger clone, this may be a read error. V usage is TRBV5-1 and J usage is TRBJ2-5; 7 nucleotides agree with TRBD2. V lost 0 bases and J lost 5; bases outside the gene matches: 10. Germline V gene sequence: CDR1 SGHRS, CDR2 YFSETQ. The CDR3 covers 16 residues. CDR3 loop: CASSLGASGVVETQYF. The DNA for the CDR3 is TGCGCCAGCAGCTTGGGCGCTAGCGGCGTGGTGGAGACCCAGTACTTC.

At least ten counts were recorded for this clonotype. The CDR3: CASRGDRLGTGELFF. The CDR3, as DNA: TGCGCCAGCAGAGGTGACAGGCTAGGCACCGGGGAGCTGTTTTTT. The rearrangement links TRBV4-3 to TRBJ2-2, with a weak D call TRBD1 (6 bases). This CDR3 contains 15 residues. V lost 6 bases and J lost 4, with 15 bases in between. Looked up from germline, CDR1 is LGHNA and CDR2 is YSLEER.

This clonotype has ten or more counts. V is TRBV16 and J is TRBJ1-1, with D perhaps matching TRBD1 (6 bases). The V end was cut by 5 bases, the J end by 1 base, with 11 bases between. The CDR3 is made up of 14 amino acids. Germline V lookup: CDR1 KGHSY, CDR2 FQNENV. This CDR3 is CASSAGQKNTEAFF. The DNA for the CDR3 is TGTGCCAGCAGCGCGGGACAAAAGAACACTGAAGCTTTCTTT.

This clonotype appeared a few times. This chain connects TRBV7-9 to TRBJ1-1; D is possibly TRBD1 (5 bases). The V end was cut by 1 base, the J end by 6 bases, with 18 bases between. This CDR3 comprises 16 residues. Germline V gene data show CDR1 as SEHNR and CDR2 as FQNEAQ (reference sequence). The CDR3 sequence: CASSLDGQVVHAEAFF. The CDR3 bases are TGTGCCAGCAGCTTAGACGGACAAGTAGTTCACGCTGAAGCTTTCTTT.

A few counts support this clonotype. J is TRBJ2-2 and V is TRBV11-2; perhaps TRBD1 as D (5 bases). This CDR3 is built from 14 residues. Germline V gives CDR1 SGHAT, CDR2 FQNNGV. V was clipped by 3 bases and J by 5 bases, with 10 bases between them. As DNA, the CDR3 is TGTGCCAGCAGCTTCGACAGAAATACCGGGGAGCTGTTTTTT. Translated: CASSFDRNTGELFF.

The sample holds many counts of this clonotype. This chain uses TRBV5-1 with TRBJ2-3; D ambiguous. This CDR3 has 12 amino acids. The germline V and J ends were trimmed by 3 bases and 3 bases, with 5 bases remaining between them. Germline CDR1 SGHRS, CDR2 YFSETQ. CDR3: CASSWDTDTQYF. DNA for the CDR3: TGCGCCAGCAGCTGGGATACAGATACGCAGTATTTT.

In DNA form, the CDR3 reads TGTGCCAGCAGCTTAGTTTCAGGTTCAGATACGCAGTATTTT. Its protein product is CASSLVSGSDTQYF. The rearrangement joins TRBV7-6 to TRBJ2-3; D is unresolved. The germline gives CDR1 SGHVS, CDR2 FNYEAQ. This CDR3 has 14 residues. Deletions cut 1 base from V and 4 bases from J, with 9 bases between.

At least ten counts were recorded for this clonotype. The chain carries TRBV12-5 and TRBJ1-1; D is unresolved. The length of the CDR3 is 13 residues. Trimming took off 4 bases at V and 2 bases at J, with 8 bases between the two ends. The germline CDR1 and CDR2 sequences are LGHNT and FRNRAP. The CDR3 DNA reads as TGTGCTAGTGGTTCTAGACCCAACACTGAAGCTTTCTTT. Encoded protein: CASGSRPNTEAFF.

This clonotype was picked up a small number of times. CDR3 DNA sequence: TGTGCCTGGAGTGTGACGACAGGGCAGAATCAGCCCCAGCATTTT. Residues: CAWSVTTGQNQPQHF. The chain recombines TRBV30 with TRBJ1-5; 7 nucleotides match TRBD1. The CDR3 spans 15 residues. J gave up 4 bases and V 0 bases, and 6 bases lay outside the gene matches. CDR1 is GTSNPN and CDR2 is SVGIG in the germline V gene (reference sequence).

V gene TRBV7-2 combines with J gene TRBJ2-5; no clear D gene. The CDR3 is 14 residues long. Per the germline V gene, CDR1 is SGHTA and CDR2 is FQGNSA. Trimming took off 3 bases at V and 5 bases at J, with 13 bases between the two ends. The CDR3 DNA sequence: TGTGCCAGCAGCTTTCCTCGAGTGAAGGAGACCCAGTACTTC. Translation: CASSFPRVKETQYF.

This clonotype turned up a few times. V is TRBV29-1 and J is TRBJ2-2; D possibly corresponds to TRBD1 (6 bases). This CDR3 is 14 amino acids long. V shed 6 bases and J shed 1 base, with 12 bases lying between them. Germline loops: CDR1 SQVTM, CDR2 ANQGSEA. CDR3 loop: CSVSGALNTGELFF. CDR3 sequence (DNA): TGCAGCGTATCAGGGGCCCTGAACACCGGGGAGCTGTTTTTT.

The genes are TRBV28 and TRBJ1-1, with D hard to call. Germline V gene sequence: CDR1 MDHEN, CDR2 SYDVKM. The CDR3 contains 14 residues. V shed 3 bases and J shed 0 bases, with 8 bases lying between them. The CDR3 spells CASSFRVMNTEAFF. The CDR3 nucleotides read TGTGCCAGCAGTTTTAGGGTCATGAACACTGAAGCTTTCTTT. Supplemented by reference TRBV28 and TRBJ1-1, the full variable domain reads DVKVTQSSRYLVKRTGEKVFLECVQDMDHENMFWYRQDPGLGLRLIYFSYDVKMKEKGDIPEGYSVSREKKERFSLILESASTNQTSMYLCASSFRVMNTEAFFGQGTRLTVV.

This clonotype has only a few counts. The gene calls are TRBV11-2 and TRBJ2-7; TRBD2 matches 8 bases. Germline V gene lookup returns CDR1 SGHAT and CDR2 FQNNGV. The CDR3 consists of 14 residues. The V segment lost 0 bases and the J segment 3 bases; nucleotides outside the gene matches: 1. The CDR3 DNA is TGTGCCAGCAGCTTAGAAGGGACTAGCTACGAGCAGTACTTC. It yields the protein CASSLEGTSYEQYF.